The 10 T cell receptor beta chains below come from one sample, sequenced in a study of vaccination effects on CD4 cells after COVID-19. In the ViraFEST assay, antigen-specific CD4+ clonotypes were identified by expansion after peptide-pool stimulation. Following 10 days of culture, CD4+ T cells were isolated. BNT162b2 vaccine or mRNA-1273 vaccine was given to participants in two doses. Repertoires were generated with immunoSEQ multiplex PCR, while TCRdb's copy carries only in-frame clones and drops some. The sample consists of 55,000 to 70,000 clones, approximately 76% of them appearing once. No antigen has been identified for these receptors. Sequenced here: CD4+ T cells from PBMCs cultured with HCoV-OC43 spike peptides, sampled after COVID-19 vaccination. Subset of the sample: HCoV-OC43 spike overlapping peptide pool stimulation. The receptor source for this set is a human donor who received a COVID-19 vaccine.

This chain connects TRBV3-1 (or the pseudogene TRBV3-2) to TRBJ2-1, with TRBD1 matching 8 bases. The CDR3 is 14 residues long. V was clipped by 6 bases and J by 5 bases; unmatched bases: 6. Germline lookup yields CDR1 LGHDT and CDR2 YNNKEL (reference sequence). The CDR3 nucleotides are TGTGCCAGCAGAAACCGGGACAGGAACAATGAGCAGTTCTTC. It encodes CASRNRDRNNEQFF.

The rearrangement joins TRBV3-1 (or the pseudogene TRBV3-2) to TRBJ2-5, with 11 bases lining up with TRBD2. CDR3 length equals 15 residues. The trim removed 5 bases at V and 3 bases at J, leaving 5 bases unmatched. CDR1 and CDR2 from the germline V gene are LGHDT and YNNKEL (reference sequence). CDR3 sequence (DNA): TGTGCCAGCAGCTTAGCGGGGGGGCGTAAAGAGACCCAGTACTTC. It translates to CASSLAGGRKETQYF.

In the case of this clone: One end of the junction does not line up with germline, which may come from a read error. The rearrangement uses TRBV5-1 and TRBJ2-2, with D unclear. Germline values: CDR1 SGHRS, CDR2 YFSETQ. The CDR3 length is 14 residues. Written as DNA, the CDR3 is TGCGCCAGCACCTTGACACTTAACACCGGGGAGCTGTTTTTT. Translation: CASTLTLNTGELFF.

This clone has more than one count but fewer than ten. The chain uses TRBV12-5 and TRBJ1-5, with D tentatively TRBD1 (6 bases). V lost 6 bases and J lost 6, with 9 bases in between. Germline CDR1 and CDR2: LGHNT and FRNRAP. There are 12 residues in the CDR3. DNA of the CDR3: TGTGCTAGTGGAAGGGGGAGTCAGCCCCAGCATTTT. Amino acid sequence: CASGRGSQPQHF.

The chain joins TRBV6-2 or TRBV6-3 to TRBJ1-6; D ambiguous. Germline assignment: CDR1 MNHEY and CDR2 SVGEGT. V was trimmed by 6 bases and J by 7 bases, leaving 7 bases between them. The CDR3 covers 12 residues. CDR3 nucleotides: TGTGCCAGCAGCCGATCCAATTCACCCCTCCACTTT. It translates to CASSRSNSPLHF.

V usage is TRBV20-1 and J usage is TRBJ2-2; tentatively, D is TRBD1 (6 bases). The CDR3 consists of 16 residues. The V end lost 3 bases, the J end lost 0 bases, and 14 bases lay between the germline ends. Germline values: CDR1 DFQATT, CDR2 SNEGSKA (reference sequence). The CDR3 reads CSASVLGASNTGELFF. CDR3 coding DNA: TGCAGTGCTAGTGTCTTGGGGGCCTCGAACACCGGGGAGCTGTTTTTT.

This sequence joins TRBV2 and TRBJ1-2, with no clear D. Germline V lookup: CDR1 SNHLY, CDR2 FYNNEI. Between the trimmed V and J ends, which lost 6 bases and 8 bases, there was a span of 16 bases. The CDR3 sequence is 13 residues long. The CDR3 reads CASRQEAGNGYTF. CDR3 bases: TGTGCCAGCAGGCAAGAAGCCGGTAACGGCTACACCTTC. The whole variable domain, filled in from reference TRBV2 and TRBJ1-2, reads EPEVTQTPSHQVTQMGQEVILRCVPISNHLYFYWYRQILGQKVEFLVSFYNNEISEKSEIFDDQFSVERPDGSNFTLKIRSTKLEDSAMYFCASRQEAGNGYTFGSGTRLTVV.

V usage is TRBV7-2 and J usage is TRBJ2-2; D is uncertain. CDR3 size: 13 residues. Germline lookup yields CDR1 SGHTA and CDR2 FQGNSA. Trimming left V 0 bases short and J 11 bases short, with 10 bases between. The CDR3 DNA reads as TGTGCCAGCAGCTTAGCTCCGGAGTCAGAGCTGTTTTTT. As protein: CASSLAPESELFF.

V is TRBV4-1 and J is TRBJ2-7; D is perhaps TRBD1 (5 bases). CDR1 and CDR2 (germline): MGHRA, YSYEKL. Trimming took 3 bases from V and 2 from J, leaving 11 bases between them. The CDR3 is 14 residues long. CDR3 protein: CASSQPDRAYEQYV. The CDR3, as DNA: TGCGCCAGCAGCCAGCCAGACAGAGCCTACGAGCAGTACGTC.

The gene calls are TRBV19 and TRBJ2-4, with D uncertain. Germline V lookup: CDR1 LNHDA, CDR2 SQIVND (reference sequence). Deletions cut 6 bases from V and 2 bases from J, with 11 bases between. The CDR3 extends over 14 amino acids. The CDR3 DNA follows: TGTGCCAGTAGCCACACGGTGTCCAAAAACATTCAGTACTTC. This gives the protein CASSHTVSKNIQYF.